The 14 T cell receptor beta chains below were found in one sample sequenced in a study of vaccination and CD4 T cells after COVID-19. No antigen is known for these receptors. Cultured CD4+ T cell DNA underwent sequencing with the Oncomine TCR Beta short-read assay. TCRdb re-called the PCR reads through MiXCR, storing one row per CDR3 protein. Of almost 7,500 distinct CDR3 sequences listed, roughly 80% are singletons. Documented treatment: roughly 10-day PBMC culture with coronavirus spike peptide pools or control peptides (ViraFEST assay). Material: CD4+ T cells from blood, cultured in vitro. These receptor sequences come from a human donor who had recovered from COVID-19.

This chain connects TRBV5-4 to TRBJ2-5, with 9 bases lining up with TRBD1. Germline CDR1 and CDR2: SGHNT and YYREEE (reference sequence). Trimming removed 1 base from V and 4 bases from J; junction bases left unmatched: 2. This CDR3 has 14 residues. CDR3 loop: CASSLTGGPETQYF. The DNA of the CDR3 is TGTGCCAGCAGCTTGACAGGGGGCCCAGAGACCCAGTACTTC.

The chain joins TRBV6-2 or TRBV6-3 to TRBJ2-7; D gene unclear. The germline V and J ends were trimmed by 6 bases and 1 base, with 13 bases remaining between them. The germline gives CDR1 MNHEY, CDR2 SVGEGT. This CDR3 spans 14 amino acids. CDR3 residues: CASRYPERSYEQYF. The CDR3 DNA sequence: TGTGCCAGCAGGTACCCCGAGCGTTCCTACGAGCAGTACTTC.

In its sample, this clonotype was seen a few times. This chain joins TRBV2 and TRBJ1-5; D may be TRBD1 (5 bases). The ends were cut back, 3 bases at V and 8 bases at J, with 11 bases in the middle. The germline V gene encodes CDR1 SNHLY and CDR2 FYNNEI. This CDR3 region has 13 residues. In DNA, the CDR3 is TGTGCCAGCAGTGATGAACGGGGGAAGCCCCAGCATTTT. It translates to CASSDERGKPQHF.

CDR3 region: CASSPSGSGGDTQYF. In DNA, the CDR3 is TGTGCCAGCAGTCCTAGCGGGAGTGGAGGAGATACGCAGTATTTT. The chain recombines TRBV6-4 with TRBJ2-3, with 10 bases matching TRBD2. CDR1 and CDR2 from the germline V gene are MRHNA and SNTAGT. Unmatched junction bases numbered 7, after V lost 5 bases and J lost 5 bases. The CDR3 extends over 15 amino acids.

V usage is TRBV7-2 and J usage is TRBJ1-1; 10 bases align to TRBD1. Per the germline V gene, CDR1 is SGHTA and CDR2 is FQGNSA. CDR3 size: 16 residues. V was pared by 3 bases and J by 0 bases, with 4 bases of the junction left unmatched. CDR3 coding DNA: TGTGCCAGCAGCTTCGGGACAGGGGTTTTGAACACTGAAGCTTTCTTT. Encoded protein: CASSFGTGVLNTEAFF.

The CDR3 nucleotides are TGTGCCAGCAGCCGGGACTTCAATGGGGAGCAGTACTTC. The encoded protein is CASSRDFNGEQYF. V gene TRBV7-2 combines with J gene TRBJ2-7, with D possibly TRBD2 on 6 matching bases. Germline CDR1 reads SGHTA; CDR2 reads FQGNSA. This CDR3 spans 13 amino acids. Trimming pared 5 bases from V and 7 bases from J, leaving 15 bases between.

This clonotype came up a few times. This sequence joins TRBV30 and TRBJ1-2; D gene ambiguous. The CDR3 is made up of 14 amino acids. Germline V CDR1 and CDR2: GTSNPN, SVGIG (reference sequence). The V and J ends lost 0 bases and 11 bases respectively, with 19 bases between them. CDR3 sequence: CAWSVGPVVRLYTF. CDR3 nucleotide sequence: TGTGCCTGGAGTGTAGGGCCCGTCGTCCGTCTGTACACCTTC.

The rearrangement uses TRBV11-3 and TRBJ2-1; maybe TRBD2 (6 bases). V lost 5 bases, J lost 1 base, and 18 bases lay in between. The length of the CDR3 is 17 residues. Germline V gene lookup returns CDR1 SGHNT and CDR2 YENEEA. The CDR3 DNA sequence: TGTGCCAGCAGCCCCCCAGTGGGGCTAGCGTCCTACAATGAGCAGTTCTTC. Residues: CASSPPVGLASYNEQFF.

CDR3 nucleotides: TGTGCCAGCAGCTTTGCAGGGACCCGCTATGGCTACACCTTC. Translation gives CASSFAGTRYGYTF. The chain employs TRBV7-2 and TRBJ1-2; possibly TRBD1 for D (5 bases). The length of the CDR3 is 14 residues. The germline gives CDR1 SGHTA, CDR2 FQGNSA. V lost 3 bases, J lost 4 bases, and 12 bases lay in between.

This chain connects TRBV18 to TRBJ1-2, with 9 bases fitting TRBD1. This CDR3 is built from 14 residues. V lost 0 bases to trimming and J lost 4 bases; unmatched junction nucleotides: 0. Germline assignment: CDR1 KGHSH and CDR2 LQKENI. CDR3 sequence (DNA): TGTGCCAGCTCACCACCGGGACAGGGCTATGGCTACACCTTC. Translation: CASSPPGQGYGYTF.

The chain links TRBV7-2 to TRBJ1-2, with D perhaps TRBD1 (6 bases). CDR1 and CDR2 (germline): SGHTA, FQGNSA. The CDR3 extends over 13 amino acids. The V end was cut by 4 bases, the J end by 4 bases, with 10 bases between. This CDR3 is CASSSTGGYGYTF. The CDR3 DNA reads TGTGCCAGCAGCTCGACAGGTGGCTATGGCTACACCTTC.

V and J are TRBV5-1 and TRBJ1-1, with D uncertain. Looked up from germline, CDR1 is SGHRS and CDR2 is YFSETQ. CDR3 length: 14 residues. V shed 4 bases and J shed 2 bases, with 12 bases lying between them. This CDR3 reads CASSRERHNTEAFF. The CDR3 region has the DNA TGCGCCAGCAGCCGCGAACGCCACAACACTGAAGCTTTCTTT.

This clonotype was picked up a small number of times. This sequence joins TRBV7-2 and TRBJ2-3, with D possibly matching TRBD2 (6 bases). V was cut by 5 bases and J by 5 bases, with 23 bases left in between. CDR3 length: 17 residues. Germline V CDR1 and CDR2: SGHTA, FQGNSA. The chain's CDR3 is CASSLPFPGRGIDTQYF. CDR3 sequence (DNA): TGTGCCAGCAGCCTGCCCTTCCCGGGCCGCGGGATAGATACGCAGTATTTT.

The V call is TRBV7-9, the J call TRBJ2-1; no clear D. Germline V gene lookup returns CDR1 SEHNR and CDR2 FQNEAQ (reference sequence). V gave up 5 bases and J gave up 8 bases, with 13 bases separating them. The CDR3 runs to 13 residues. CDR3 sequence (DNA): TGTGCCAGCAGCAATAGCAAGCTTTATGAGCAGTTCTTC. This codes for CASSNSKLYEQFF.